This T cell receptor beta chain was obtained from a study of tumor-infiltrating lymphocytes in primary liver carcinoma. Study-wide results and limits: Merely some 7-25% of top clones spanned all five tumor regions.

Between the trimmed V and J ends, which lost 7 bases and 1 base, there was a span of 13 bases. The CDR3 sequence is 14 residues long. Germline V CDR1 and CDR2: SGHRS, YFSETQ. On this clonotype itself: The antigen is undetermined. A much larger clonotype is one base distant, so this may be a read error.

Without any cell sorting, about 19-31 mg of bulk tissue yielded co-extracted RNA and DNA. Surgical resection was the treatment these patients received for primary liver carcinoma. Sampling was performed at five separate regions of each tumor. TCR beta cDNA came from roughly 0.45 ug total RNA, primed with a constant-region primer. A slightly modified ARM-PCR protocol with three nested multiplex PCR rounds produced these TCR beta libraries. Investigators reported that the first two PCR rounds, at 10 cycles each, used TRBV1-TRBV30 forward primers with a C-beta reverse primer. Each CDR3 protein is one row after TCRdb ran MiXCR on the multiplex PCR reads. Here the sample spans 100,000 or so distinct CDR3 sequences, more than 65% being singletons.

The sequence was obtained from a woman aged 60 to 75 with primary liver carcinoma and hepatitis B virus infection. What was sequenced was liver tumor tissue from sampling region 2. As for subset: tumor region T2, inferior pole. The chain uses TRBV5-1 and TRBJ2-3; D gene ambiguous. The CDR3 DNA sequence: TGCGCCAGCGCAACCGTCGTAGGCACAGATACGCAGTATTTT. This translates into CASATVVGTDTQYF.